The 15 T cell receptor beta chains below come from one sample, sequenced in a study of blood T cell repertoires in COVID-19 (dated by TCRdb to about 2020). Libraries were built with the immunoSEQ multiplex PCR assay. Drawn from immuneACCESS, this table holds only the in-frame rearrangements with V and J called that TCRdb kept. Clones are partly lost; checked studies trace under half to an unresolved V gene and leave the rest unexplained. Present in this sample are roughly 190,000 clones, 84% of which were seen just once. The ten most abundant clones make up more than 3% of the sample. Specimen: PBMCs or T cells enriched from blood (not recorded which). The receptors here all came from a woman in her 30s who had been exposed to COVID-19.

This clone appeared a few times. The chain joins TRBV29-1 to TRBJ1-2; tentative D call: TRBD1 (6 bases). The V gene lost 6 bases and the J gene lost 4 bases, with 12 bases spanning the gap. The CDR3 runs 12 residues. Germline CDR1 is SQVTM and CDR2 is ANQGSEA. In nucleotides, the CDR3 is TGCAGCGTGCCCAGGGGTTTCTATGGCTACACCTTC. Translated, it gives CSVPRGFYGYTF.

The chain uses TRBV6-4 and TRBJ1-5, with a possible D match to TRBD1 (5 bases). The V and J ends lost 10 bases and 1 base respectively, with 17 bases between them. Germline V lookup: CDR1 MRHNA, CDR2 SNTAGT. This CDR3 is built from 15 residues. CDR3 residues: CATGSSAGSNQPQHF. The CDR3 DNA follows: TGTGCCACCGGGAGTTCGGCAGGGAGCAATCAGCCCCAGCATTTT.

This clone was seen only once. This chain connects TRBV4-3 to TRBJ2-1, with 10 bases lining up with TRBD2. V dropped 3 bases and J dropped 10; count of bases not matched to a gene: 6. Germline-derived CDR1 and CDR2 are LGHNA and YSLEER. CDR3 size: 14 residues. This CDR3 is CASSQILAGAEQFF. DNA of the CDR3: TGCGCCAGCAGCCAGATCCTAGCGGGGGCCGAGCAGTTCTTC.

The V call is TRBV19, the J call TRBJ1-4; 7 bases align to TRBD1. The germline CDR1 and CDR2 sequences are LNHDA and SQIVND (reference sequence). The CDR3 extends over 14 amino acids. V was pared by 3 bases and J by 5 bases, with 3 bases of the junction left unmatched. The CDR3 DNA sequence: TGTGCCAGTAGTATTATCAGGGGGAATGAAAAACTGTTTTTT. Translating it yields CASSIIRGNEKLFF. Using reference TRBV19 and TRBJ1-4 for the parts outside the CDR3, the full variable domain is DGGITQSPKYLFRKEGQNVTLSCEQNLNHDAMYWYRQDPGQGLRLIYYSQIVNDFQKGDIAEGYSVSREKKESFPLTVTSAQKNPTAFYLCASSIIRGNEKLFFGSGTQLSVL.

In its sample, this clone was seen once. J is TRBJ1-1 and V is TRBV4-1, with D perhaps TRBD1 (6 bases). CDR1 and CDR2 from the germline V gene are MGHRA and YSYEKL. Deletions cut 1 base from V and 2 bases from J, with 11 bases between. This CDR3 is built from 15 residues. This CDR3 reads CASSQVGGENTEAFF. For the CDR3, the DNA is TGCGCCAGCAGCCAAGTAGGGGGGGAAAACACTGAAGCTTTCTTT.

J is TRBJ1-3 and V is TRBV6-2 or TRBV6-3; 9 bases are shared with TRBD1. The CDR3 spans 19 residues. The junction had 16 bases not matched to a gene; V was cut back by 4 bases and J by 3 bases. Germline V gives CDR1 MNHEY, CDR2 SVGEGT. The CDR3 loop reads CASSSRPDRGWSGGNTIYF. As DNA, the CDR3 is TGTGCCAGCAGTTCCAGACCGGACAGGGGATGGAGCGGTGGAAACACCATATATTTT.

In its sample, this clone was seen once. This chain links TRBV2 with TRBJ2-1; 9 bases align to TRBD1. The ends lost 0 bases at V and 7 bases at J; junction bases unmatched: 4. The CDR3 covers 15 residues. Germline assignment: CDR1 SNHLY and CDR2 FYNNEI. CDR3 loop: CASSEAGTGWNEQFF. As DNA, the CDR3 is TGTGCCAGCAGTGAAGCCGGGACAGGGTGGAATGAGCAGTTCTTC.

This chain uses TRBV18 with TRBJ2-1, with a weak D call TRBD1 (6 bases). Trimming took off 0 bases at V and 8 bases at J, with 17 bases between the two ends. Germline assignment: CDR1 KGHSH and CDR2 LQKENI. The CDR3 covers 16 residues. CDR3: CASSPPGQGPGDEQFF. The CDR3 nucleotides read TGTGCCAGCTCACCACCGGGCCAGGGGCCCGGGGATGAGCAGTTCTTC.

The V call is TRBV27, the J call TRBJ2-7, with a possible D match to TRBD1 (6 bases). CDR3 length equals 13 residues. Trimming cost V 2 bases and J 3 bases, with 8 bases left between them. Germline V CDR1 and CDR2: MNHEY, SMNVEV (reference sequence). DNA for the CDR3: TGTGCCAGCAGTTTACAGGGGAACTACGAGCAGTACTTC. It is translated as CASSLQGNYEQYF.

There are a few counts of this clone. The J gene is TRBJ1-1, the V gene TRBV3-1 (or the pseudogene TRBV3-2); D possibly corresponds to TRBD1 (5 bases). This CDR3 spans 14 amino acids. Germline V gene data show CDR1 as LGHDT and CDR2 as YNNKEL (reference sequence). V lost 3 bases and J 1 base, leaving 9 bases between the germline ends. DNA of the CDR3: TGTGCCAGCAGCCATGAGGACAAGAACACTGAAGCTTTCTTT. This translates into CASSHEDKNTEAFF.

This clone was counted a single time. V and J are TRBV7-2 and TRBJ2-7, with TRBD2 matching 12 bases. Trimming cost V 4 bases and J 4 bases; bases outside gene matches: 5. From germline, CDR1 is SGHTA and CDR2 FQGNSA. This CDR3 has 15 residues. The CDR3 is CASSYRLAGVYEQYF. The DNA for the CDR3 is TGTGCCAGCAGCTACCGACTAGCGGGGGTTTACGAGCAGTACTTC.

V gene TRBV25-1 combines with J gene TRBJ1-1; 7 nucleotides line up with TRBD1. With 5 bases clipped from V and 1 base from J, the junction kept 4 bases outside the gene matches. The CDR3 runs to 14 residues. The germline CDR1 and CDR2 sequences are MGHDK and SYGVNS. The CDR3 loop is CASSLTGTNTEAFF. The DNA of the CDR3 is TGTGCCAGCAGTTTGACAGGGACGAACACTGAAGCTTTCTTT.

This clone was observed a single time. Other DNA sequences in this sample translate to the same CDR3. The V and J genes are TRBV7-9 and TRBJ1-2; 9 positions agree with TRBD1. The germline gives CDR1 SEHNR, CDR2 FQNEAQ (reference sequence). The junction had 0 bases not matched to a gene; V was cut back by 3 bases and J by 4 bases. The CDR3 has 13 amino acids. The CDR3 is CASSLGQGYGYTF. In DNA form, the CDR3 reads TGTGCCAGCAGCTTGGGACAGGGCTATGGCTACACCTTC.

The V call is TRBV4-1, the J call TRBJ2-3, with D uncertain. The CDR3 extends over 17 amino acids. Germline CDR1 MGHRA, CDR2 YSYEKL. Deletions cut 0 bases from V and 0 bases from J, with 13 bases between. This CDR3 reads CASSQEEVMRSTDTQYF. The DNA for the CDR3 is TGCGCCAGCAGCCAAGAAGAAGTTATGAGGAGCACAGATACGCAGTATTTT.

The V call is TRBV4-3, the J call TRBJ2-1; 7 bases fit TRBD2. V lost 0 bases and J lost 0; bases outside the gene matches: 11. CDR3 length equals 19 residues. In germline, CDR1 is LGHNA, CDR2 YSLEER. The chain's CDR3 is CASSQDSGLSISSYNEQFF. Written as DNA, the CDR3 is TGCGCCAGCAGCCAAGATTCGGGACTAAGTATCAGCTCCTACAATGAGCAGTTCTTC.